This paragraph covers one T cell receptor (beta chain) sequence. Distinct nucleotide sequences in the sample also encode this CDR3. These data are taken from a study of control samples from healthy donors and cancer patients. The CDR3 spans 14 residues. The germline V gene encodes CDR1 SEHNR and CDR2 FQNEAQ (reference sequence). V lost 1 base and J 1 base, leaving 7 bases between the germline ends. Profiled with immunoSEQ multiplex PCR; TCRdb holds only in-frame clones, not every one. Of some 110,000 clones in the sample, around 87% were seen once. The rearrangement links TRBV7-9 to TRBJ1-1, with D hard to call. The specimen sequenced was PBMCs. The clonotype originates from a woman between 45 and 60 years old with colorectal cancer. This chain's CDR3 is CASSLGRKNTEAFF. DNA for the CDR3: TGTGCCAGCAGCTTAGGACGAAAGAACACTGAAGCTTTCTTT.